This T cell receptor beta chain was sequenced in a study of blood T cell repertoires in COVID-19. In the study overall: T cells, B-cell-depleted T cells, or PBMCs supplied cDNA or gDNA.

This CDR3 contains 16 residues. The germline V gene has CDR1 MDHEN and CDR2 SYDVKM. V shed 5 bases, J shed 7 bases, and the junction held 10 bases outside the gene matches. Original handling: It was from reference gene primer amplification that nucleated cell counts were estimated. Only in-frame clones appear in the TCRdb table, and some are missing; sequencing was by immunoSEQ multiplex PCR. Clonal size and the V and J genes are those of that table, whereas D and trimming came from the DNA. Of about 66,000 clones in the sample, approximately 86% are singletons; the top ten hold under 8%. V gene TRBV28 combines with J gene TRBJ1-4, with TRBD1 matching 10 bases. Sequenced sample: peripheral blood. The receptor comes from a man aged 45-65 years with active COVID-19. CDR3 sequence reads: CASSIPTGTGAEKLFF. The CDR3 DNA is TGTGCCAGCAGTATCCCTACCGGGACAGGGGCTGAAAAACTGTTTTTT.